This T cell receptor (beta chain) was recovered during a study of CD4+ T cells in melanoma. Study-wide results and limits: CD8+ T cell, macrophage and B cell function reportedly correlated with neoantigen-specific CD4+ T cells. In melanoma, neoantigen-specific CD4+ T cells reportedly differed in differentiation state.

A remark on this clone: As yet, its antigen is unknown.

The protocol was immunoSEQ multiplex PCR, while the TCRdb copy is restricted to in-frame clones and leaves out a portion. Of fewer than 55,000 clones in the sample, roughly 89% were seen once. The clonotype was recovered from a human donor with melanoma. The sequenced sample was peripheral blood.

The CDR3 nucleotides are TGTGCCAGCAGCTTGGCGAATGGAAACACCATATATTTT. Translated, it gives CASSLANGNTIYF. The V gene is TRBV11-2, the J gene TRBJ1-3; D remains ambiguous. Per germline, CDR1 SGHAT and CDR2 FQNNGV. CDR3 length: 13 residues. Trimming shortened V by 3 bases and J by 3 bases, and 6 bases separated the two germline ends.